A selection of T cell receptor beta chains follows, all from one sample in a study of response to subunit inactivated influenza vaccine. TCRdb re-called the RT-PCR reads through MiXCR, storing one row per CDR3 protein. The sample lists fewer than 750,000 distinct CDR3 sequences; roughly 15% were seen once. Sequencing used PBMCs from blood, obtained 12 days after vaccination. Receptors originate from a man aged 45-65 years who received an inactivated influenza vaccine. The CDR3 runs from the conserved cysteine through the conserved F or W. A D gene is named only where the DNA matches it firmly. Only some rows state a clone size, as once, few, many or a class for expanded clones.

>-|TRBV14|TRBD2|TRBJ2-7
CASSQEFGTSLYEQYF
TGTGCCAGCAGCCAAGAATTCGGGACTAGTCTGTACGAGCAGTACTTC
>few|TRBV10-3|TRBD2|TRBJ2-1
CAIRPSGPNEQFF
TGTGCCATCAGACCTAGCGGCCCGAATGAGCAGTTCTTC
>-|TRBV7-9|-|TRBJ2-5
CASSQLDGTGKVETQYF
TGTGCCAGCAGTCAGCTAGATGGTACAGGGAAGGTGGAGACCCAGTACTTC
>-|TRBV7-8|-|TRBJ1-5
CASSFSAGKSNQPQHF
TGTGCCAGCAGCTTCTCGGCAGGGAAGAGCAATCAGCCCCAGCATTTT
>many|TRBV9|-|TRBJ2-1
CASSERGVSYNEQFF
TGTGCCAGCAGCGAGAGGGGGGTCTCCTACAATGAGCAGTTCTTC
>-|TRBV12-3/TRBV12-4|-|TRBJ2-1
CASSPTRLYNEQFF
TGTGCCAGCAGTCCGACTAGGCTCTACAATGAGCAGTTCTTC
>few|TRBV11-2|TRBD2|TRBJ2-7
CASSWGISGSFYEQYF
TGTGCCAGCAGCTGGGGTATCAGCGGGAGTTTCTACGAGCAGTACTTC
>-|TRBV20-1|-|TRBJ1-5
CSASDHTRRSINQPQHF
TGCAGTGCTAGTGATCATACCAGGCGCTCAATCAATCAGCCCCAGCATTTT
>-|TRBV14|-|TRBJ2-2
CASSQGYQVFTGELFF
TGTGCCAGCAGCCAAGGTTACCAGGTATTCACCGGGGAGCTGTTTTTT
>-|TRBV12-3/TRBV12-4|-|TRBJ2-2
CASSKTRTGELFF
TGTGCCAGCAGTAAGACCCGCACCGGGGAGCTGTTTTTT
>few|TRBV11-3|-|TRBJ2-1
CASSLPGAHEQFF
TGTGCCAGCAGCTTACCCGGGGCCCATGAGCAGTTCTTC
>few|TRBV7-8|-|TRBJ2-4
CASSPFQGEVKNIQYF
TGTGCCAGCAGCCCTTTCCAGGGGGAGGTCAAAAACATTCAGTACTTC
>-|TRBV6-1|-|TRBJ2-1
CASSPGFRTYNEQFF
TGTGCCAGCAGTCCAGGGTTTCGCACCTACAATGAGCAGTTCTTC
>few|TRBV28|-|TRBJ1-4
CASSPGPINEKLFF
TGTGCCAGCAGTCCGGGACCCATTAATGAAAAACTGTTTTTT
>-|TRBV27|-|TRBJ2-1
CASSPRGLWDEQFF
TGTGCCAGCAGTCCGCGGGGTTTGTGGGATGAGCAGTTCTTC
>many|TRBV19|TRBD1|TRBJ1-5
CASIRDRDSNQPQHF
TGTGCCAGTATCCGGGACAGGGATAGCAATCAGCCCCAGCATTTT
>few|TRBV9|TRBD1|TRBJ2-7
CASSPGTGNSYEQYF
TGTGCCAGCAGCCCCGGGACAGGTAACTCCTACGAGCAGTACTTC
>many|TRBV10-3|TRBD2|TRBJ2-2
CASRTSGNTGELFF
TGTGCCAGCAGGACTAGCGGGAACACCGGGGAGCTGTTTTTT
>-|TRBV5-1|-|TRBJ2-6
CASRSGSGANVLTF
TGCGCCAGCAGAAGTGGCTCTGGGGCCAACGTCCTGACTTTC
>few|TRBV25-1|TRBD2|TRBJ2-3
CASTSSGASTDTQYF
TGTGCCAGCACCTCGAGCGGGGCTAGCACAGATACGCAGTATTTT
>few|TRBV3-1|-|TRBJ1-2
CASSQDLLFHGYTF
TGTGCCAGCAGCCAAGACCTTCTTTTTCATGGCTACACCTTC
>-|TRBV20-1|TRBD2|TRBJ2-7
CSASLLAGVGEQYF
TGCAGTGCTAGTTTACTAGCGGGAGTAGGCGAGCAGTACTTC
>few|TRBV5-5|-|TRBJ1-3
CASSSKETGNTIYF
TGTGCCAGCAGCTCCAAGGAAACTGGAAACACCATATATTTT
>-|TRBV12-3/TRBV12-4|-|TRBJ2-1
CASTLLWVGSYNEQFF
TGTGCCAGCACCCTATTATGGGTGGGCTCCTACAATGAGCAGTTCTTC
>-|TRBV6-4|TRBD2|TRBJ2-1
CASSDPQPGLAQVSFAHEQFF
TGTGCCAGCAGTGACCCCCAACCGGGACTAGCGCAGGTCTCGTTTGCGCATGAGCAGTTCTTC
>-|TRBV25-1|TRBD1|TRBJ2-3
CASRSDRGRTDTQYF
TGTGCCAGCAGGTCGGACAGGGGGCGCACAGATACGCAGTATTTT
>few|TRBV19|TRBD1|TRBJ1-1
CASRQGPYLNTEAFF
TGTGCCAGCCGACAGGGCCCCTACTTAAACACTGAAGCTTTCTTT
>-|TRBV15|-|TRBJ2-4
CATSPRAGQMQKNIQYF
TGTGCCACCAGCCCGAGGGCAGGCCAGATGCAGAAAAACATTCAGTACTTC
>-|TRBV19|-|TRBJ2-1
CASSIGGPQFF
TGTGCCAGTAGTATTGGCGGGCCGCAGTTCTTC
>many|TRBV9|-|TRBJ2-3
CASSVGTVTDTQYF
TGTGCCAGCAGCGTCGGGACCGTCACAGATACGCAGTATTTT
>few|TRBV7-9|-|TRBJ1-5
CASGNGLGNQPQHF
TGTGCCAGCGGCAACGGACTGGGCAATCAGCCCCAGCATTTT
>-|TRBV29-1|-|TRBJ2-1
CSVEDLSRNEQFF
TGCAGCGTTGAAGATCTTAGCCGGAATGAGCAGTTCTTC
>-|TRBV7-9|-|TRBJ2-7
CASSAGLLDEQYF
TGTGCCAGCAGCGCAGGCCTACTGGACGAGCAGTACTTC
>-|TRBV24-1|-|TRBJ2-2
CATSDLVPRGTGELFF
TGTGCCACCAGTGATTTGGTACCACGTGGGACCGGGGAGCTGTTTTTT
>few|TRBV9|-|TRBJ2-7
CASSVGLSSSYEQYF
TGTGCCAGCAGCGTAGGGCTGTCCTCCTCCTACGAGCAGTACTTC
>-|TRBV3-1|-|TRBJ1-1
CASSQIAGNTEAFF
TGTGCCAGCAGCCAAATAGCTGGCAACACTGAAGCTTTCTTT
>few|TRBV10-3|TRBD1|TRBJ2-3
CAISGTGGYADTQYF
TGTGCCATCAGTGGCACAGGGGGCTACGCAGATACGCAGTATTTT
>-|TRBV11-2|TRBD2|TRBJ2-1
CASRAGVEQFF
TGTGCCAGCAGGGCGGGGGTCGAGCAGTTCTTC
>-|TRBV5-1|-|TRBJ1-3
CASSQMGVSSGNTIYF
TGCGCCAGCAGCCAGATGGGGGTGAGCTCTGGAAACACCATATATTTT